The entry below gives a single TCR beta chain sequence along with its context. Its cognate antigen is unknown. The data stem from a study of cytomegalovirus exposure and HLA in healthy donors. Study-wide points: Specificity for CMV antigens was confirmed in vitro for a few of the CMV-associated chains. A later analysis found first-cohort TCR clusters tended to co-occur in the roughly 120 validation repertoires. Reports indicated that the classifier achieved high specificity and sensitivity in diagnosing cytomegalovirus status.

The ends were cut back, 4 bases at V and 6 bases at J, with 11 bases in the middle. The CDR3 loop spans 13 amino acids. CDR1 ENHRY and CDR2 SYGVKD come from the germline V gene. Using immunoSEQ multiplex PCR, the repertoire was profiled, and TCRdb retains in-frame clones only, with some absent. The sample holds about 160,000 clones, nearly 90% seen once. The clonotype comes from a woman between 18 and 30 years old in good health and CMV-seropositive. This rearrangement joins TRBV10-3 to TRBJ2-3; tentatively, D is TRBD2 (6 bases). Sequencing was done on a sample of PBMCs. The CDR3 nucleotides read TGTGCCATCAGTGCCCCGGGAGCGGATACGCAGTATTTT. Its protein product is CAISAPGADTQYF.